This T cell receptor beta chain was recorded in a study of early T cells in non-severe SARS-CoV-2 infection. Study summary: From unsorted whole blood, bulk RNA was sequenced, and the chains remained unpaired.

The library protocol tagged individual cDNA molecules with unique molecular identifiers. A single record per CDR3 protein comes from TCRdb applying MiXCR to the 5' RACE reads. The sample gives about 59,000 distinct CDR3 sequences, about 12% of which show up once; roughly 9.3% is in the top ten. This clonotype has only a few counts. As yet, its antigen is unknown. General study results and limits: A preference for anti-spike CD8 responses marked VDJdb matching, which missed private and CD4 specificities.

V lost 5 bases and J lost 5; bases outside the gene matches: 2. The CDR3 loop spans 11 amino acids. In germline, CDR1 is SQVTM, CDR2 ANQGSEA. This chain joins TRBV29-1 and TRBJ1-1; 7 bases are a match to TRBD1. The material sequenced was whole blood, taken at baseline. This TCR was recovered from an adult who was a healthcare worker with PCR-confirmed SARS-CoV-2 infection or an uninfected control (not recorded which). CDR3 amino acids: CSVSGGTEAFF. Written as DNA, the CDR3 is TGCAGCGTTTCAGGGGGGACTGAAGCTTTCTTT.